These T cell receptor beta chains were read from a single sample in a study of shared clonotypes between healthy human individuals. Sequencing used immunoSEQ multiplex PCR; TCRdb keeps in-frame clones, though not all of them. Of hundreds of thousands of clones listed, 60% to 80% are singletons. The sample was PBMCs. The receptors were sampled from a woman aged 40 to 55 in good health. Some clones in this sample may be carry-over from other donors' samples. Each CDR3 is given without its conserved first and last residue.

j_call v_call cdr3_aa
TRBJ2-7 TRBV11-2 ASSLDVNYGEQY
TRBJ1-4 TRBV11-1 ASSLRGPNEKLF
TRBJ2-2 TRBV28 ASNEGASTGELF
TRBJ2-3 TRBV9 ASSVDGGNTQY
TRBJ2-6 TRBV5-1 ASSSTTGANVLT
TRBJ2-3 TRBV10-1 ASRSGTSTDTQY
TRBJ2-7 TRBV5-4 ASSLGAGRSSYEQY
TRBJ1-2 TRBV5-1 ASSGTGRDGYT
TRBJ2-2 TRBV9 ASSVGGLNTGELF
TRBJ2-1 TRBV5-1 ASSPTIAGGFYNEQF
TRBJ2-1 TRBV5-6 ASSWGLAGNNEQF
TRBJ2-7 TRBV7-2 ASSFLIYEQY
TRBJ2-7 TRBV5-8 ASSILVGPYEQY
TRBJ1-1 TRBV5-6 ASSFFRVESEAF
TRBJ1-1 TRBV5-6 ASSPGAGVGTEAF
TRBJ2-5 TRBV5-1 ASRLTHRPEETQY
TRBJ2-3 TRBV27 ASSLTSGSTDTQY
TRBJ1-1 TRBV7-2 ASSPEWAEAF
TRBJ2-3 TRBV5-1 ASKPSGVSTDTQY
TRBJ2-1 TRBV19 ASSATVRVEQF
TRBJ2-1 TRBV7-2 ASSLGGRSYNEQF
TRBJ1-1 TRBV27 ASSLDPGYTEAF
TRBJ2-7 TRBV9 ASSVAWGLAGDEQY
TRBJ2-1 TRBV5-4 ASSLAGGNNYNEQF
TRBJ1-2 TRBV27 ASSLSGSGGYT
TRBJ2-3 TRBV19 ASSIGASGNTDTQY
TRBJ2-7 TRBV9 ASSGVGDEQY
TRBJ2-1 TRBV2 ASRLTSGRGNEQF
TRBJ1-2 TRBV9 ASSPPQGSRYGYT
TRBJ2-2 TRBV23-1 ASSQLEGDRGIGGELF
TRBJ2-5 TRBV2 ASTGTSGSRETQY
TRBJ2-7 TRBV27 AGTDEQY
TRBJ2-1 TRBV20-1 SAGGLAVQF
TRBJ1-1 TRBV5-1 ASSLQGAGNTEAF
TRBJ1-5 TRBV28 ASSFVGQPQH
TRBJ2-7 TRBV19 ASRPRASYEQY
TRBJ2-2 TRBV28 ASSLALGIGGELF
TRBJ2-3 TRBV9 ASSVGGRESDTQY
TRBJ2-3 TRBV5-1 ASSLVGGAGDTQY
TRBJ1-1 TRBV19 ASSISGNTEAF
TRBJ2-3 TRBV7-2 ASSLVWLAGGTSDTQY